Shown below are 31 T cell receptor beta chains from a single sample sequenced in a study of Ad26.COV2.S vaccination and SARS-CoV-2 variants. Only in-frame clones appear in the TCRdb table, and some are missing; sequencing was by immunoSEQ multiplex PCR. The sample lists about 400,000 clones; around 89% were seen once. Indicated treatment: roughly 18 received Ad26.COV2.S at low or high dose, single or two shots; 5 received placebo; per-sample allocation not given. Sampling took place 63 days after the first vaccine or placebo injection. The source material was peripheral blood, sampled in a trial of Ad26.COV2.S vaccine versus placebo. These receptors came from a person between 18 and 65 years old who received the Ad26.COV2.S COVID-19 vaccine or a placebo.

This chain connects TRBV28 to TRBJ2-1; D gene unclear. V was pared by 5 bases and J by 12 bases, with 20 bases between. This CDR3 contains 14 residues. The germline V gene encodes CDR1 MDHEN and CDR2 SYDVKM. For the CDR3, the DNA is TGTGCCAGCAGTCTAACATTAGCAGCTAAAGGGCAGTTCTTC. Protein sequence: CASSLTLAAKGQFF.

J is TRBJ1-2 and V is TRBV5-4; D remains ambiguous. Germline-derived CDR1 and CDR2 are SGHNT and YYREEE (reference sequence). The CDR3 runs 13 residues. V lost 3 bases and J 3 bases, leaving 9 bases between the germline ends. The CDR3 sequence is CASSSLWDYGYTF. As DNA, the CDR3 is TGTGCCAGCAGCTCGCTCTGGGACTATGGCTACACCTTC. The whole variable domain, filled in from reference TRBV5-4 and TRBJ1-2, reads ETGVTQSPTHLIKTRGQQVTLRCSSQSGHNTVSWYQQALGQGPQFIFQYYREEENGRGNFPPRFSGLQFPNYSSELNVNALELDDSALYLCASSSLWDYGYTFGSGTRLTVV.

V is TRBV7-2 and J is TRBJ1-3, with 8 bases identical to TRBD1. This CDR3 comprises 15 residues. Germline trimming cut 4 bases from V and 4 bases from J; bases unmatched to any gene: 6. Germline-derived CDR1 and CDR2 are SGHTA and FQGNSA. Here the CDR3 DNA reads TGTGCCAGCAGCTCCCAGGGGGCCTGGGGAAACACCATATATTTT. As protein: CASSSQGAWGNTIYF.

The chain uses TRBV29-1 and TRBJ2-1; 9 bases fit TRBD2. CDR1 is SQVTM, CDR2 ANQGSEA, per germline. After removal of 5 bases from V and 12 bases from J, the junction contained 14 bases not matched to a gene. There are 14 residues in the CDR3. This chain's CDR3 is CSVQLRGGGGRQFF. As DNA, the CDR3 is TGCAGCGTTCAACTCCGCGGCGGGGGGGGTAGGCAGTTCTTC.

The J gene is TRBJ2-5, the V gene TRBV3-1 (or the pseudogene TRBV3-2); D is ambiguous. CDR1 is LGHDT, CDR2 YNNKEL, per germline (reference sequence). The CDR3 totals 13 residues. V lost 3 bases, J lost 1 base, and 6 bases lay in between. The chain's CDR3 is CASSQDPQETQYF. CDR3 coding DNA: TGTGCCAGCAGCCAGGACCCCCAAGAGACCCAGTACTTC.

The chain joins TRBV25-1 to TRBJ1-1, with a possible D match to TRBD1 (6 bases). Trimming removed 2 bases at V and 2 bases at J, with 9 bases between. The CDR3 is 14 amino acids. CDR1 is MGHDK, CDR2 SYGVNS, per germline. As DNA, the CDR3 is TGTGCCAGCAGTGAACCGGACAGTAACACTGAAGCTTTCTTT. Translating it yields CASSEPDSNTEAFF.

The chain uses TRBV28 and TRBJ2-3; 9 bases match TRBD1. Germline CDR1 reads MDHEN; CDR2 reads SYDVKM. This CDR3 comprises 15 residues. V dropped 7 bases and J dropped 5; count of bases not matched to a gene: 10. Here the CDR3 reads CASKAGTGQGDTQYF. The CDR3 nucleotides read TGTGCCAGCAAGGCGGGGACAGGGCAGGGAGATACGCAGTATTTT.

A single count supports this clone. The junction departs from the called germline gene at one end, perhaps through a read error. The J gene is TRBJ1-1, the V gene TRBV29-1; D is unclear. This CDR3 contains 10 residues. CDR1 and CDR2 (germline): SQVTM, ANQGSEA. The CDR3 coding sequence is TGCAGCGTTAAAGAGCGTGAAGCTTTCTTT. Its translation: CSVKEREAFF.

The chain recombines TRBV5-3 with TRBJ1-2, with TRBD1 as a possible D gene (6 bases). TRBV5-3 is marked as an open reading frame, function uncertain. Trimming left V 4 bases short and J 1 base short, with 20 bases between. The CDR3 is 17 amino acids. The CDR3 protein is CARSLAPQGPCNYGYTF. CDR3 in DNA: TGTGCCAGAAGCCTAGCCCCACAGGGACCCTGTAACTATGGCTACACCTTC.

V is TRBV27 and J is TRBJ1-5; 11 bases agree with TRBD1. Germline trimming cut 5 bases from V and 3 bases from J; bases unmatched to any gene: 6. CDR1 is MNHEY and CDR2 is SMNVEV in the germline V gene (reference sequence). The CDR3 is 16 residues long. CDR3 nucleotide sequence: TGTGCCAGCAGTGTGGGGACAGGGGGACCCAATCAGCCCCAGCATTTT. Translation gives CASSVGTGGPNQPQHF.

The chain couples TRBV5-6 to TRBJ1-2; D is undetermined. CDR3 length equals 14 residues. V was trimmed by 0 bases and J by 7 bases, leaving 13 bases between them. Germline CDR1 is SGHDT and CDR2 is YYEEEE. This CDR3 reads CASSLAGIGSGYTF. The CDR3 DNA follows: TGTGCCAGCAGCTTGGCCGGCATAGGCTCTGGCTACACCTTC. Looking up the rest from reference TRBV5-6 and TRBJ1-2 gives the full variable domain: DAGVTQSPTHLIKTRGQQVTLRCSPKSGHDTVSWYQQALGQGPQFIFQYYEEEERQRGNFPDRFSGHQFPNYSSELNVNALLLGDSALYLCASSLAGIGSGYTFGSGTRLTVV.

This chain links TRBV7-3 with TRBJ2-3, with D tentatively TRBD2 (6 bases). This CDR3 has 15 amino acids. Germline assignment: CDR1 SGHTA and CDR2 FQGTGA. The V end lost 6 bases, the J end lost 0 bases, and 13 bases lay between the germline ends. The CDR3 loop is CASRPDGGSTDTQYF. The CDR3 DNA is TGTGCCAGCAGGCCGGACGGGGGTAGCACAGATACGCAGTATTTT.

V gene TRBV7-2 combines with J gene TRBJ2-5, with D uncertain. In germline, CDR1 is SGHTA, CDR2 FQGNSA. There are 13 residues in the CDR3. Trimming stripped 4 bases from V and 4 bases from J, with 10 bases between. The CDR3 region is CASSSSPGETQYF. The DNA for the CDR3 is TGTGCCAGCAGCTCCTCTCCGGGAGAGACCCAGTACTTC.

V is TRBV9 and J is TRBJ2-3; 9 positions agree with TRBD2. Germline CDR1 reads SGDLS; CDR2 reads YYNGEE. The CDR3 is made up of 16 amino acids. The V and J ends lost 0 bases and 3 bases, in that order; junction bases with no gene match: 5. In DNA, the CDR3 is TGTGCCAGCAGCGTAGATGGTAGCGGGAGAACAGATACGCAGTATTTT. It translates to CASSVDGSGRTDTQYF.

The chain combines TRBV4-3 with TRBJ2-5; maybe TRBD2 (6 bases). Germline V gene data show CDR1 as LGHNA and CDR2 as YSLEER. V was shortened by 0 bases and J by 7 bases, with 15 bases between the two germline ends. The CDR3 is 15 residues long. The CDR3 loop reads CASSQDLGPEGTQYF. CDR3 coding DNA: TGCGCCAGCAGCCAAGATTTAGGGCCGGAGGGGACCCAGTACTTC.

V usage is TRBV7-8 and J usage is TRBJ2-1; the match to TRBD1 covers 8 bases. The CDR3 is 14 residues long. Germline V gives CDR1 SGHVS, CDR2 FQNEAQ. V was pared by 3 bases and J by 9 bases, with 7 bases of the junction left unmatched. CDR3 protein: CASSFGQGASEQFF. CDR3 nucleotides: TGTGCCAGCAGCTTCGGGCAGGGGGCGAGTGAGCAGTTCTTC. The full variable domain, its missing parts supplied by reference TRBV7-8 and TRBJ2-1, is GAGVSQSPRYKVAKRGQDVALRCDPISGHVSLFWYQQALGQGPEFLTYFQNEAQLDKSGLPSDRFFAERPEGSVSTLKIQRTQQEDSAVYLCASSFGQGASEQFFGPGTRLTVL.

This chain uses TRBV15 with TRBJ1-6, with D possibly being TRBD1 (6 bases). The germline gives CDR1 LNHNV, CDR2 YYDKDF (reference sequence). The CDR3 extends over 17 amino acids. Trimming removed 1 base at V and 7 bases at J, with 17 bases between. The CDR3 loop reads CATSRGIRGTLNSPLHF. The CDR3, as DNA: TGTGCCACCAGCAGAGGCATCAGGGGTACCCTCAATTCACCCCTCCACTTT.

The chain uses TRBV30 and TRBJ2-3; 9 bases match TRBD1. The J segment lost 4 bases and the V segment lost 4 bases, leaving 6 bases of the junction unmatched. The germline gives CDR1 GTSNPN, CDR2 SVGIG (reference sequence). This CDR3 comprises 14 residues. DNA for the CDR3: TGTGCCTGGACCCGACAGGGGGGTTCAGATACGCAGTATTTT. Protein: CAWTRQGGSDTQYF.

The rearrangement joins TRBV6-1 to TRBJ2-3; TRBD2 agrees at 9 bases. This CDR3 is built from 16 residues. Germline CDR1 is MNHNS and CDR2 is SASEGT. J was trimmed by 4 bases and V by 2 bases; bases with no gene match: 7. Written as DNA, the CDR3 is TGTGCCAGCAGTGAACAAGGACTAGCGTACGCAGATACGCAGTATTTT. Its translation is CASSEQGLAYADTQYF.

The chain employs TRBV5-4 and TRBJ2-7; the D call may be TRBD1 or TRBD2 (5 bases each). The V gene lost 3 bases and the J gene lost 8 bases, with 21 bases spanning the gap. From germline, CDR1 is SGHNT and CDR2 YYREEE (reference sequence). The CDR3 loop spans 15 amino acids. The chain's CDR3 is CASSWSSGTSTKQYF. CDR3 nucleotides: TGTGCCAGCAGCTGGAGTTCCGGGACCAGTACGAAGCAGTACTTC. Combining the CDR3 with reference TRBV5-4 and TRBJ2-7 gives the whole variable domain ETGVTQSPTHLIKTRGQQVTLRCSSQSGHNTVSWYQQALGQGPQFIFQYYREEENGRGNFPPRFSGLQFPNYSSELNVNALELDDSALYLCASSWSSGTSTKQYFGPGTRLTVT.

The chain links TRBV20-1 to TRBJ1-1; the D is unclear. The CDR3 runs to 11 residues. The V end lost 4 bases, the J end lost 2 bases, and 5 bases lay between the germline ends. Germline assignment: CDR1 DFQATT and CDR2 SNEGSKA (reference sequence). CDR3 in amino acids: CSATDNTEAFF. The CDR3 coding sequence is TGCAGTGCTACAGATAACACTGAAGCTTTCTTT.

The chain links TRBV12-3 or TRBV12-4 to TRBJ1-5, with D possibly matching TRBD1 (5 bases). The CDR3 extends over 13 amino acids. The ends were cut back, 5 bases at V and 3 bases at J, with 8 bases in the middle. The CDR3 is CASSQGSNQPQHF. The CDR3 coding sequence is TGTGCCAGCAGTCAGGGCTCCAATCAGCCCCAGCATTTT.

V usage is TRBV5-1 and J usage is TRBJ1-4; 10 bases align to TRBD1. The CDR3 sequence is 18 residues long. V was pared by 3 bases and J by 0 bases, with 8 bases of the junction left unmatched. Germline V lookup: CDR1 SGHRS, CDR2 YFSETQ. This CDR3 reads CASSYSGQGTATNEKLFF. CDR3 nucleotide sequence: TGCGCCAGCAGCTACTCGGGACAGGGGACCGCAACTAATGAAAAACTGTTTTTT.

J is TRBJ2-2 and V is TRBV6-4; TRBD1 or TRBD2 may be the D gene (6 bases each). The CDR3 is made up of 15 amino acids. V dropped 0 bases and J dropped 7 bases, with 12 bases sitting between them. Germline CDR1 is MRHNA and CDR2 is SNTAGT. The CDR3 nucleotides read TGTGCCAGCAGTGACTCGGGGGGCCTCGGCGGGGAGCTGTTTTTT. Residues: CASSDSGGLGGELFF.

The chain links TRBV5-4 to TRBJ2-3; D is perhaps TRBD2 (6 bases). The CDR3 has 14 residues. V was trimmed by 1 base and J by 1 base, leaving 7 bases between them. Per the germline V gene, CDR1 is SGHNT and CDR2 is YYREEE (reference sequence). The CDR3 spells CASSLRRGTDTQYF. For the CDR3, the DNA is TGTGCCAGCAGCTTGAGGAGGGGCACAGATACGCAGTATTTT.

The DNA for the CDR3 is TGTGCCTGGAGTGTATTCGCCCGCACCGGGGAGCTGTTTTTT. Amino acid sequence: CAWSVFARTGELFF. The V gene is TRBV30, the J gene TRBJ2-2; D is unclear. CDR1 GTSNPN and CDR2 SVGIG come from the germline V gene (reference sequence). V lost 0 bases to trimming and J lost 4 bases, with 9 bases between them. The CDR3 is made up of 14 amino acids. The full variable domain, completed using reference TRBV30 and TRBJ2-2, is SQTIHQWPATLVQPVGSPLSLECTVEGTSNPNLYWYRQAAGRGLQLLFYSVGIGQISSEVPQNLSASRPQDRQFILSSKKLLLSDSGFYLCAWSVFARTGELFFGEGSRLTVL.

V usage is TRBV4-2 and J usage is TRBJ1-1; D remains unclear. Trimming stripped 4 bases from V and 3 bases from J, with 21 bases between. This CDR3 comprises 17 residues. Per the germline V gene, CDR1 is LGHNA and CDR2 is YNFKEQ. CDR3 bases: TGTGCCAGCAGCCCTCCCCCGGACTGGAGAGAGGACACTGAAGCTTTCTTT. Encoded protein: CASSPPPDWREDTEAFF.

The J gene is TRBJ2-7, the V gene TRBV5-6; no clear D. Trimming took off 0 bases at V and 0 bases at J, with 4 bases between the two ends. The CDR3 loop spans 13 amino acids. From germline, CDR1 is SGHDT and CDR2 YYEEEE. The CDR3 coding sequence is TGTGCCAGCAGCTTGGGGATCTCCTACGAGCAGTACTTC. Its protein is CASSLGISYEQYF.

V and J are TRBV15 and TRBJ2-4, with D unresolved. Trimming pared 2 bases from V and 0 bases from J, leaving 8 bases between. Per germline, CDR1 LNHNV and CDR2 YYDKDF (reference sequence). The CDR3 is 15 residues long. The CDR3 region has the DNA TGTGCCACCAGCAGACCGGGTGTAGCCAAAAACATTCAGTACTTC. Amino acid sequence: CATSRPGVAKNIQYF. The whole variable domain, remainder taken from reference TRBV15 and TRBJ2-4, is DAMVIQNPRYQVTQFGKPVTLSCSQTLNHNVMYWYQQKSSQAPKLLFHYYDKDFNNEADTPDNFQSRRPNTSFCFLDIRSPGLGDTAMYLCATSRPGVAKNIQYFGAGTRLSVL.

Here the CDR3 DNA reads TGTGCCTGGAGTGTAGACAGGGGAGACGAGCAGTACTTC. Amino acid sequence: CAWSVDRGDEQYF. The J gene is TRBJ2-7, the V gene TRBV30; 8 bases align to TRBD1. Germline CDR1 GTSNPN, CDR2 SVGIG (reference sequence). CDR3 length equals 13 residues. With 0 bases clipped from V and 5 bases from J, the junction kept 3 bases outside the gene matches.

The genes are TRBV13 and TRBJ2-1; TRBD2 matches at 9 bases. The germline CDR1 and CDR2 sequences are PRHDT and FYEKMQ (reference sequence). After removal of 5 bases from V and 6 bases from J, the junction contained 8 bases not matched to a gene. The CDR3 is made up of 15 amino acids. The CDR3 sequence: CASSAPGLAANEQFF. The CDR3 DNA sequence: TGTGCCAGCAGCGCCCCGGGACTAGCTGCCAATGAGCAGTTCTTC. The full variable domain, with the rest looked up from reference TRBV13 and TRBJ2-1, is AAGVIQSPRHLIKEKRETATLKCYPIPRHDTVYWYQQGPGQDPQFLISFYEKMQSDKGSIPDRFSAQQFSDYHSELNMSSLELGDSALYFCASSAPGLAANEQFFGPGTRLTVL.